This T cell receptor (beta chain) is from a study of control samples from healthy donors and cancer patients. The data were produced by immunoSEQ multiplex PCR, yet TCRdb's version contains in-frame clones alone and is incomplete. The sample consists of about 14,000 clones, approximately 75% of them appearing once. This clonotype was obtained from a female donor with lung cancer. Source material: formalin-fixed, paraffin-embedded tissue.

The CDR3 coding sequence is TGTGCCAGCAGCGTAGAGAACACCGGGGAGCTGTTTTTT. It yields the protein CASSVENTGELFF. The chain has TRBV9 and TRBJ2-2; D gene ambiguous. The V gene's germline CDR1 is SGDLS and CDR2 YYNGEE. Trimming pared 0 bases from V and 1 base from J, leaving 1 base between. The length of the CDR3 is 13 residues.